The clone carrying this T cell receptor (beta chain) ranks as medium-sized. The sample originates from a study of cytotoxic CD8 clonotypes in ibrutinib-treated CLL. Trimming took off 3 bases at V and 7 bases at J, with 6 bases between the two ends. The CDR3 totals 11 residues. Germline V gene data show CDR1 as SEHNR and CDR2 as FQNEAQ (reference sequence). Depths of 1 in 200,000 to 1 in 1 million T cells were the sequencing target. Here immunoSEQ multiplex PCR was the method, and the copy in TCRdb shows in-frame clones only, minus some. The sample records around 20,000 clones, around 75% being singletons.

The chain links TRBV7-9 to TRBJ1-1; unclear D gene. This receptor was identified in a human donor with chronic lymphocytic leukemia. The sequenced sample was PBMCs, obtained after 24 months of ibrutinib treatment. The chain's CDR3 is CASSFEVEAFF. In nucleotides, the CDR3 is TGTGCCAGCAGCTTCGAGGTTGAAGCTTTCTTT.